Reported below is one TCR beta chain. This receptor's antigen is unknown. No base qualities exist here, and no much larger clone lies one base off it. This sample was taken from a study of blood T cell repertoires in COVID-19 (dated by TCRdb to the early 2020s). Regarding the complete study: Samples from collaborators originated in the United States, Italy and Spain and spanned both the acute and convalescent phases of COVID-19. The prospective study material was composed of cDNA or gDNA derived from T cells, B-cell-depleted T cells, or PBMCs. The dataset comprised deeply sampled blood TCRbeta repertoires from subjects exposed to, actively infected with, or recovered from COVID-19. The repertoires were released in a freely available public database intended as a resource for research on the immune response to SARS-CoV-2. Samples were obtained from the ongoing ImmuneRACE study (first 160 participants) and from over 1,000 subjects provided by 6 global collaborators. Nearly every sample came with metadata listing a de-identified subject ID, COVID-19 status, age in years and sex. HLA class I and class II types, where available, came from metadata supplied by the sample provider rather than from assay-based typing.

The immunoSEQ Assay, a bias-controlled multiplex PCR, was used to amplify TCRbeta CDR3 regions from genomic DNA. The authors processed their data as follows. The number of nucleated cells in each sample was estimated from the amplification of reference gene primers within the assay. To quantify the absolute abundance of each unique TCRbeta CDR3 rearrangement, sequence reads were collapsed and filtered. For each sample, productive Simpson clonality was calculated as the square root of Simpson's diversity index across productive rearrangements. In its TCRdb copy, this immuneACCESS table keeps in-frame sequences only and misses some clones. Where compared with another copy, unresolved V genes explain less than half of these, and the others have no known cause. D and trimming were read from the DNA, whereas the V and J calls and clone size are those reported in that table. The sample profile shows about 130,000 clones; about 81% of them were found once. The ten biggest clones cover 2.4% of the sample.

Findings and caveats that apply to the study as a whole: How much clinical and demographic metadata was included differed by source and by participant, and the metadata was provided uncurated.

Participants in the prospective study were enrolled through a virtual design, were aged about 18 to 100 years, and lived in about 25 United States geographic areas. In the prospective study, participants were assigned to cohorts based on the clinical history participants reported in a screening survey and a study questionnaire. In the prospective study, whole blood, serum and a nasopharyngeal or oropharyngeal swab were collected from each participant by mobile phlebotomists. Additional blood draws and questionnaires over a 2-month period could optionally be provided by prospective study participants. Before DNA extraction, blood samples from the prospective study were shipped at room temperature or frozen. The CDR3 has 16 amino acids, counting the end cysteine and phenylalanine. Only the CDR3 portion is preserved as DNA: 48 bases, with reading frame beginning at the first base. Based on the germline V gene, the CDR1 and CDR2 sequences are SGHDT and YYEEEE. The junction carries 12 bases between V and J, which are trimmed by 3 bases and 2 bases respectively.

This chain is built from TRBV5-6 and TRBJ1-6; a tentative D match to TRBD1 spans 5 bases. The TCR sequence derives from a middle-aged man with acute COVID-19. The sample taken for sequencing was PBMCs or T cells enriched from blood (not recorded which). The DNA reads as follows: TGTGCCAGCAGCTGGCGGGGGGATACCTATAATTCACCCCTCCACTTT. Its coded protein is CASSWRGDTYNSPLHF.